The 26 T cell receptor beta chains given below trace back to one sample, sequenced in a study of long-term antiretroviral therapy in people with HIV. Survey-level immunoSEQ v3.0 assays were run. Method: immunoSEQ multiplex PCR; TCRdb's copy keeps in-frame clones and lacks some. Of 25,000 to 30,000 clones listed, 86% are singletons. Source: unsorted PBMCs, taken 0.8 years after starting antiretroviral therapy. These receptors came from a woman aged 25 to 45 with HIV.

This chain joins TRBV9 and TRBJ2-5; D is ambiguous. V was clipped by 3 bases and J by 0 bases, with 0 bases between them. Germline loops: CDR1 SGDLS, CDR2 YYNGEE. The CDR3 consists of 11 residues. CDR3: CASSDQETQYF. DNA for the CDR3: TGTGCCAGCAGCGACCAAGAGACCCAGTACTTC.

This clone was recorded once. J is TRBJ1-2 and V is TRBV9; D gene unclear. Germline V lookup: CDR1 SGDLS, CDR2 YYNGEE. The V and J ends lost 3 bases and 8 bases respectively, with 14 bases between them. This CDR3 contains 13 residues. CDR3 protein: CASSASVARGYTF. The CDR3 DNA reads as TGTGCCAGCAGCGCGAGTGTGGCGCGGGGCTACACCTTC. Using reference TRBV9 and TRBJ1-2 for the parts outside the CDR3, the full variable domain is DSGVTQTPKHLITATGQRVTLRCSPRSGDLSVYWYQQSLDQGLQFLIQYYNGEERAKGNILERFSAQQFPDLHSELNLSSLELGDSALYFCASSASVARGYTFGSGTRLTVV.

This chain connects TRBV6-6 to TRBJ2-5; TRBD2 is a possible D gene (5 bases). Trimming cost V 0 bases and J 3 bases, with 11 bases left between them. CDR3 size: 15 residues. Germline assignment: CDR1 MNHNY and CDR2 SVGAGI (reference sequence). The CDR3 spells CASSYSRAGEETQYF. CDR3 bases: TGTGCCAGCAGTTACTCTAGGGCCGGGGAAGAGACCCAGTACTTC.

By sample share, this clone is medium-sized. This rearrangement joins TRBV7-6 to TRBJ2-1, with D hard to call. The germline CDR1 and CDR2 sequences are SGHVS and FNYEAQ. Trimming removed 5 bases from V and 0 bases from J, with 23 bases in between. The CDR3 loop spans 19 amino acids. CDR3 protein: CASSGYKGPEFTSYNEQFF. The CDR3 coding sequence is TGTGCCAGCAGCGGATACAAAGGGCCTGAGTTTACCTCCTACAATGAGCAGTTCTTC.

This chain uses TRBV7-3 with TRBJ2-2; 10 positions agree with TRBD1. The germline CDR1 and CDR2 sequences are SGHTA and FQGTGA. J gave up 2 bases and V 5 bases, and 5 bases lay outside the gene matches. The CDR3 sequence is 16 residues long. In nucleotides, the CDR3 is TGTGCCAGCAGCCACGGGGACAGGGGAAACACCGGGGAGCTGTTTTTT. The encoded protein is CASSHGDRGNTGELFF.

As concerns this clone: This specimen includes other DNA sequences encoding the same CDR3. Here the CDR3 reads CSVGGANTGELFF. CDR3 sequence (DNA): TGCAGCGTTGGCGGAGCGAACACCGGGGAGCTGTTTTTT. J is TRBJ2-2 and V is TRBV29-1, with D uncertain. V was pared by 4 bases and J by 0 bases, with 6 bases between. Germline V gene lookup returns CDR1 SQVTM and CDR2 ANQGSEA. This CDR3 spans 13 amino acids.

The chain combines TRBV30 with TRBJ1-1; 7 bases fit TRBD1. The V gene end was trimmed by 4 bases and the J gene end by 6 bases; junction bases not matched to a gene: 11. Germline V lookup: CDR1 GTSNPN, CDR2 SVGIG (reference sequence). The CDR3 is 14 amino acids. CDR3 DNA: TGTGCCTGGACAAAATACAGGGGAGCATCTGAAGCTTTCTTT. Amino acids: CAWTKYRGASEAFF.

The rearrangement joins TRBV7-8 to TRBJ2-4, with D tentatively TRBD1 (6 bases). CDR3 length: 12 residues. Per the germline V gene, CDR1 is SGHVS and CDR2 is FQNEAQ. V shed 8 bases and J shed 6 bases, with 11 bases lying between them. The CDR3 DNA sequence: TGTGCCAGCGAGGGGGTGGGAAACATTCAGTACTTC. Translating gives CASEGVGNIQYF.

This clone has more than one count but fewer than ten. The rearrangement joins TRBV21-1 to TRBJ1-2. TRBV21-1 is noted as a pseudogene. The CDR3 length is 15 residues. CDR3: CASSKICLYTYGYTF. Written as DNA, the CDR3 is TGTGCCAGCAGCAAAATCTGTCTCTACACCTATGGCTACACCTTC.

This clone was seen once. The CDR3 nucleotides are TGTGCCAGCAGTTGGACAGGAAGCACAGATACGCAGTATTTT. Its protein product is CASSWTGSTDTQYF. The chain combines TRBV6-4 with TRBJ2-3, with 7 bases identical to TRBD1. The germline V gene encodes CDR1 MRHNA and CDR2 SNTAGT. V trimming: 5 bases; J trimming: 0 bases; junction bases outside the gene matches: 2. The CDR3 runs to 14 residues.

This sequence joins TRBV7-9 and TRBJ2-1; 7 bases agree with TRBD2. Germline trimming cut 3 bases from V and 9 bases from J; bases unmatched to any gene: 8. This CDR3 has 14 residues. Per the germline V gene, CDR1 is SEHNR and CDR2 is FQNEAQ (reference sequence). The CDR3 DNA sequence: TGTGCCAGCAGCTTGGGGACTACCCGTGGTGAGCAGTTCTTC. It specifies CASSLGTTRGEQFF. The variable domain in full, completed from reference TRBV7-9 and TRBJ2-1, reads DTGVSQNPRHKITKRGQNVTFRCDPISEHNRLYWYRQTLGQGPEFLTYFQNEAQLEKSRLLSDRFSAERPKGSFSTLEIQRTEQGDSAMYLCASSLGTTRGEQFFGPGTRLTVL.

The genes are TRBV2 and TRBJ1-1; a possible D gene is TRBD1 (6 bases). Germline CDR1 reads SNHLY; CDR2 reads FYNNEI. Trimming pared 8 bases from V and 4 bases from J, leaving 11 bases between. This CDR3 is built from 12 residues. CDR3 DNA: TGTGCCAGCGACGGGGGGCTCACTGAAGCTTTCTTT. Amino acids: CASDGGLTEAFF.

V usage is TRBV11-2 and J usage is TRBJ2-4; D unresolved. CDR1 SGHAT and CDR2 FQNNGV come from the germline V gene. The CDR3 is 13 residues long. V was shortened by 3 bases and J by 7 bases, with 10 bases between the two germline ends. CDR3 amino acids: CASSFWEANIQYF. The CDR3, as DNA: TGTGCCAGCAGCTTTTGGGAAGCGAACATTCAGTACTTC. Full variable domain (outside the CDR3, taken from reference TRBV11-2 and TRBJ2-4): EAGVAQSPRYKIIEKRQSVAFWCNPISGHATLYWYQQILGQGPKLLIQFQNNGVVDDSQLPKDRFSAERLKGVDSTLKIQPAKLEDSAVYLCASSFWEANIQYFGAGTRLSVL.

V gene TRBV15 combines with J gene TRBJ1-1; D remains ambiguous. Germline-derived CDR1 and CDR2 are LNHNV and YYDKDF (reference sequence). V lost 0 bases and J lost 4, with 9 bases in between. The CDR3 consists of 14 residues. The CDR3 DNA sequence: TGTGCCACCAGCAGAGAGGCCCTCGTCACTGAAGCTTTCTTT. Amino acid sequence: CATSREALVTEAFF.

This CDR3 reads CASSFRDNQETQYF. CDR3 bases: TGTGCCAGCAGCTTCCGGGACAACCAAGAGACCCAGTACTTC. The chain has TRBV5-5 and TRBJ2-5; maybe TRBD1 (6 bases). Germline V CDR1 and CDR2: SGHKS, YYEKEE (reference sequence). Trimming shortened V by 2 bases and J by 0 bases, and 8 bases separated the two germline ends. The CDR3 sequence is 14 residues long.

This clone was counted between two and nine times. The chain employs TRBV27 and TRBJ1-1, with D uncertain. This CDR3 comprises 14 residues. The germline CDR1 and CDR2 sequences are MNHEY and SMNVEV (reference sequence). V was clipped by 5 bases and J by 4 bases, with 14 bases between them. The CDR3 DNA sequence: TGTGCCAGCAGTCCCACCGGGAGAACCACTGAAGCTTTCTTT. Translated: CASSPTGRTTEAFF.

This clone was detected only once. The V and J genes are TRBV12-5 and TRBJ1-2; the D is unclear. The germline CDR1 and CDR2 sequences are LGHNT and FRNRAP. The CDR3 runs 13 residues. Between the trimmed V and J ends, which lost 2 bases and 8 bases, there was a span of 12 bases. In DNA, the CDR3 is TGTGCTAGTGGTTTGTGGCCCCAGGAGGGCTACACCTTC. Translated: CASGLWPQEGYTF. Supplemented by reference TRBV12-5 and TRBJ1-2, the full variable domain reads DARVTQTPRHKVTEMGQEVTMRCQPILGHNTVFWYRQTMMQGLELLAYFRNRAPLDDSGMPKDRFSAEMPDATLATLKIQPSEPRDSAVYFCASGLWPQEGYTFGSGTRLTVV.

The chain couples TRBV28 to TRBJ1-4; possibly TRBD1 for D (6 bases). Per germline, CDR1 MDHEN and CDR2 SYDVKM. The CDR3 is made up of 14 amino acids. Trimming took off 7 bases at V and 7 bases at J, with 16 bases between the two ends. Written as DNA, the CDR3 is TGTGCCAGCATCTCTCAGGGGTGGCGTGAAAAACTGTTTTTT. Translating it yields CASISQGWREKLFF.

The rearrangement uses TRBV18 and TRBJ1-3; 8 bases are shared with TRBD1. CDR1 and CDR2 (germline): KGHSH, LQKENI. The CDR3 runs 17 residues. Losses at the gene ends were 5 bases for V and 1 base for J; bases not matched to a gene: 10. The CDR3 DNA reads as TGTGCCAGCTCAGCTGGACAGGGCGCCTCGTCTGGAAACACCATATATTTT. This encodes CASSAGQGASSGNTIYF. The complete variable domain, with remaining parts taken from reference TRBV18 and TRBJ1-3, reads NAGVMQNPRHLVRRRGQEARLRCSPMKGHSHVYWYRQLPEEGLKFMVYLQKENIIDESGMPKERFSAEFPKEGPSILRIQQVVRGDSAAYFCASSAGQGASSGNTIYFGEGSWLTVV.

This chain connects TRBV6-1 to TRBJ2-7, with D unclear. V lost 3 bases to trimming and J lost 3 bases, with 3 bases between them. The CDR3 is 11 residues long. Looked up from germline, CDR1 is MNHNS and CDR2 is SASEGT. CDR3 residues: CASSDYYEQYV. In DNA form, the CDR3 reads TGTGCCAGCAGTGATTACTACGAGCAGTACGTC.

The chain carries TRBV19 and TRBJ2-7, with 10 nucleotides matching TRBD1. Germline V gene sequence: CDR1 LNHDA, CDR2 SQIVND (reference sequence). V dropped 10 bases and J dropped 2; count of bases not matched to a gene: 5. The length of the CDR3 is 13 residues. CDR3 coding DNA: TGTGCCACGGGGACAGGGGTAACCTACGAGCAGTACTTC. Translated: CATGTGVTYEQYF.

The chain joins TRBV9 to TRBJ1-1; the D is unclear. This CDR3 is 13 amino acids long. Trimming pared 0 bases from V and 4 bases from J, leaving 7 bases between. CDR1 and CDR2 (germline): SGDLS, YYNGEE. The CDR3 region has the DNA TGTGCCAGCAGCGTAGGGGTAGTCACTGAAGCTTTCTTT. It is translated as CASSVGVVTEAFF.

The chain links TRBV29-1 to TRBJ2-5; TRBD2 might be the D (6 bases). Germline CDR1 reads SQVTM; CDR2 reads ANQGSEA. Trimming shortened V by 0 bases and J by 2 bases, and 13 bases separated the two germline ends. The CDR3 has 15 amino acids. This chain's CDR3 is CSVEDRGTGQETQYF. CDR3 DNA: TGCAGCGTTGAAGATCGGGGGACGGGACAAGAGACCCAGTACTTC.

The chain has TRBV15 and TRBJ2-3; D is uncertain. Germline-derived CDR1 and CDR2 are LNHNV and YYDKDF (reference sequence). The V end was cut by 0 bases, the J end by 2 bases, with 15 bases between. CDR3 size: 17 residues. CDR3 coding DNA: TGTGCCACCAGCAGAGACGCAGGTGTGAAATTCACAGATACGCAGTATTTT. Translating gives CATSRDAGVKFTDTQYF.

The chain couples TRBV19 to TRBJ2-7; tentative D call: TRBD1 (6 bases). In germline, CDR1 is LNHDA, CDR2 SQIVND (reference sequence). The CDR3 contains 16 residues. Trimming removed 2 bases at V and 3 bases at J, with 17 bases between. The CDR3 sequence: CASSITRDTLIYEQYF. The CDR3 coding sequence is TGTGCCAGTAGTATAACTCGGGACACCCTTATCTACGAGCAGTACTTC.

This sequence joins TRBV6-1 and TRBJ1-2; D gene uncertain. This CDR3 comprises 13 residues. The germline V gene has CDR1 MNHNS and CDR2 SASEGT. Deletions cut 6 bases from V and 0 bases from J, with 8 bases between. The CDR3 loop reads CASSSVSNYGYTF. Here the CDR3 DNA reads TGTGCCAGCAGCTCTGTATCTAACTATGGCTACACCTTC.